A single T cell receptor (beta chain) is shown here with its context. This CDR3 comprises 13 residues. The germline gives CDR1 SNHLY, CDR2 FYNNEI. J lost 4 bases, V lost 7 bases, and 5 bases had no gene match. The entry originates in a study of blood T cell repertoires in COVID-19. Study background: Material from acute and convalescent COVID-19 was sourced from the United States, Italy and Spain. T cells, B-cell-depleted T cells, or PBMCs supplied cDNA or gDNA.

Methods used by the authors: Amplification with reference gene primers provided the estimates of nucleated cell counts. The table came from immunoSEQ multiplex PCR; TCRdb's copy has only in-frame clones and leaves some out. The DNA was the basis for D and trimming; V, J and clone size are from that table. Of 200,000 to 250,000 clones listed, over 75% were seen once; the top ten hold roughly 13%. The sequencing input was peripheral blood. The receptor comes from a human donor in a cohort sampled during active COVID-19. The chain carries TRBV2 and TRBJ2-5; 8 positions agree with TRBD2. The CDR3 protein is CASTGGGGETQYF. The CDR3 DNA is TGTGCCAGCACGGGGGGGGGCGGAGAGACCCAGTACTTC.